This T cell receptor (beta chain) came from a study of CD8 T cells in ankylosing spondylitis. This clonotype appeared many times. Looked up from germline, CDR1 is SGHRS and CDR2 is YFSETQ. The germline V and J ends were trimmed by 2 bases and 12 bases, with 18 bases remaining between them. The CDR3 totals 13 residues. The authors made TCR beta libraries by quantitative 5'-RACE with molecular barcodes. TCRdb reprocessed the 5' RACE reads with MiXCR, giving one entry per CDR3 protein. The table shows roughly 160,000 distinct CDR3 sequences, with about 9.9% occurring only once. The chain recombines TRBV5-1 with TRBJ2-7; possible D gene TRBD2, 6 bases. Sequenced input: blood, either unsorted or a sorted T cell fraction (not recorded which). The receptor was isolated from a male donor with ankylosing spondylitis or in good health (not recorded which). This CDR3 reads CASSFARDSSLYF. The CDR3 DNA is TGCGCCAGCAGCTTTGCCCGGGACTCCAGTCTGTACTTC.